This T cell receptor (beta chain) was sequenced in a study of T cell changes during pregnancy in multiple sclerosis. Germline V CDR1 and CDR2: SGHRS, YFSETQ. This CDR3 is built from 18 residues. Between the trimmed V and J ends, which lost 1 base and 0 bases, there was a span of 17 bases. Method: immunoSEQ multiplex PCR; TCRdb's copy keeps in-frame clones and lacks some. Among 60,000 to 85,000 clones listed, around 90% were seen once. The receptor was isolated from a female donor with multiple sclerosis, enrolled in a pregnancy study. The chain links TRBV5-1 to TRBJ2-1; D is perhaps TRBD2 (7 bases). Sequenced material: peripheral blood, taken in the first trimester of pregnancy. CDR3 bases: TGCGCCAGCAGCTTGAGGGGGGGGCGACAGAGCTCCTACAATGAGCAGTTCTTC. It codes for CASSLRGGRQSSYNEQFF.